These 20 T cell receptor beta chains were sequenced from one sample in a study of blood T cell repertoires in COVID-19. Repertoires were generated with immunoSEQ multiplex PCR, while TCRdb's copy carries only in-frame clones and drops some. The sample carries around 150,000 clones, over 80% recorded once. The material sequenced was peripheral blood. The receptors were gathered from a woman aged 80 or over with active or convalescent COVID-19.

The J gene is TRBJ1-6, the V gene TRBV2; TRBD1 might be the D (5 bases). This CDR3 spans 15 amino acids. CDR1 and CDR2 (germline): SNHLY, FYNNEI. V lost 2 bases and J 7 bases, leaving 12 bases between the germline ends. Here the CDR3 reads CASSEFGGVNSPLHF. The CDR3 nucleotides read TGTGCCAGCAGTGAATTCGGGGGTGTAAATTCACCCCTCCACTTT.

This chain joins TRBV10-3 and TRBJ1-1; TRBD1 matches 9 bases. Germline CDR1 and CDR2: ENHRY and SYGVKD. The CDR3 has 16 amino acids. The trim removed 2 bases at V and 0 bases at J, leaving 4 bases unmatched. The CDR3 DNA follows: TGTGCCATCAGTGAGCCACGACAGGGGGTGAACACTGAAGCTTTCTTT. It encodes CAISEPRQGVNTEAFF.

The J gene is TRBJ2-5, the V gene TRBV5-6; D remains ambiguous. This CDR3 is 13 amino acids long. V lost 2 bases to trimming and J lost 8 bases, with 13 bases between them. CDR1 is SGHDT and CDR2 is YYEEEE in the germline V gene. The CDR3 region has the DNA TGTGCCAGCAGCTTCGACCAGGCTGGAACCCAGTACTTC. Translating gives CASSFDQAGTQYF.

CDR3 sequence: CASSVQETQYF. The CDR3 nucleotides are TGTGCCAGCAGCGTACAAGAGACCCAGTACTTC. The V call is TRBV7-2, the J call TRBJ2-5; D is unresolved. Germline lookup yields CDR1 SGHTA and CDR2 FQGNSA. CDR3 length equals 11 residues. Deletions cut 5 bases from V and 2 bases from J, with 3 bases between. Looking up the rest from reference TRBV7-2 and TRBJ2-5 gives the full variable domain: GAGVSQSPSNKVTEKGKDVELRCDPISGHTALYWYRQSLGQGLEFLIYFQGNSAPDKSGLPSDRFSAERTGGSVSTLTIQRTQQEDSAVYLCASSVQETQYFGPGTRLLVL.

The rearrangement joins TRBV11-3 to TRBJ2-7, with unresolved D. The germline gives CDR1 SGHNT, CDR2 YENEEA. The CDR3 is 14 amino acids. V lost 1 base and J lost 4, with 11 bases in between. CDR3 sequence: CASSLGPGDYEQYF. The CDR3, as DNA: TGTGCCAGCAGCTTAGGGCCCGGAGATTACGAGCAGTACTTC.

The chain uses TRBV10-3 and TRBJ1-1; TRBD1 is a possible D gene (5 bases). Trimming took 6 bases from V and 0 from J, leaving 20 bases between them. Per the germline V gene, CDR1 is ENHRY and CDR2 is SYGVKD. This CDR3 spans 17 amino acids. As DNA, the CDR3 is TGTGCCATCAGAGTAGGACACGGAGCAGCTATGAACACTGAAGCTTTCTTT. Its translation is CAIRVGHGAAMNTEAFF.

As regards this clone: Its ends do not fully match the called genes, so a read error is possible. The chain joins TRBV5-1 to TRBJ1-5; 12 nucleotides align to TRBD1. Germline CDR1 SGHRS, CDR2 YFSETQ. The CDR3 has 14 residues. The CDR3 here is CASRGTGGKQPQHF. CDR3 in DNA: TGCGCCAGCAGAGGGACAGGGGGCAAACAGCCCCAGCATTTT.

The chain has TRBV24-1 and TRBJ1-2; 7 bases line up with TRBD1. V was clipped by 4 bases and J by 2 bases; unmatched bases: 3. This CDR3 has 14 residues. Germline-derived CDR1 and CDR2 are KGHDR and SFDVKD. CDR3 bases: TGTGCCACCAGTGACGACAGGGCGAACTATGGCTACACCTTC. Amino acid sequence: CATSDDRANYGYTF.

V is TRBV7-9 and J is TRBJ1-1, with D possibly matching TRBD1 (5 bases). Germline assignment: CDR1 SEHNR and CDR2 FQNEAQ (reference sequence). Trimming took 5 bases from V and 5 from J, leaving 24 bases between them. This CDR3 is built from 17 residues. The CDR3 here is CASSGFGRTPQTTEAFF. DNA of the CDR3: TGTGCCAGCAGCGGGTTTGGGCGGACACCTCAAACTACTGAAGCTTTCTTT.

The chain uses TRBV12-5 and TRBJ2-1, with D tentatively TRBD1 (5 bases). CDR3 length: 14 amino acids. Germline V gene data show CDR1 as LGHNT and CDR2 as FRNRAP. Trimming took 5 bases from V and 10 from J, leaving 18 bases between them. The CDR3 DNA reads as TGTGCTAGTGGTCCTTCTTCAGGACAAGGGGAGCAGTTCTTC. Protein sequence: CASGPSSGQGEQFF.

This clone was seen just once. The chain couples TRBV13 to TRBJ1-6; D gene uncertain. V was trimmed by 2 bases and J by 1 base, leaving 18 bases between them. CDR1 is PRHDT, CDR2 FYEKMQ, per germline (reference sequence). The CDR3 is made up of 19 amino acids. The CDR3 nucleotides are TGTGCCAGCAGCTTATCGGGTTCAAGGTTTAGTTCCTATAATTCACCCCTCCACTTT. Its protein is CASSLSGSRFSSYNSPLHF.

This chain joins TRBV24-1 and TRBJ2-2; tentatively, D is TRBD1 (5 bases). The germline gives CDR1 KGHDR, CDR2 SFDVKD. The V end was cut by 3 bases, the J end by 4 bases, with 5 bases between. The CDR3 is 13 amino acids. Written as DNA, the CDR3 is TGTGCCACCAGTGATGGGGCCACCGGGGAGCTGTTTTTT. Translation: CATSDGATGELFF.

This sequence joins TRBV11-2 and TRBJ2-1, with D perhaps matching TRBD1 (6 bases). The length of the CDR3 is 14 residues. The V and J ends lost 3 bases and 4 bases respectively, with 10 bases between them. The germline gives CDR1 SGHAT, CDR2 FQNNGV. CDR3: CASSFSGDYNEQFF. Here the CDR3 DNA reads TGTGCCAGCAGCTTTTCAGGGGATTACAATGAGCAGTTCTTC.

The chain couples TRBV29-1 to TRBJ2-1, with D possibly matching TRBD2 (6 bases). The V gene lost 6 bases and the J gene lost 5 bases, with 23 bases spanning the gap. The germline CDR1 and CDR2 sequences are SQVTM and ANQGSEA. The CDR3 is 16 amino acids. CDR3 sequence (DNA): TGCAGCGTCCCACCAAATAGCGGCCTACTTGACAATGAGCAGTTCTTC. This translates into CSVPPNSGLLDNEQFF.

This chain's CDR3 is CASTSTGMNYIYGYTF. The CDR3 DNA follows: TGTGCCAGTACCTCGACAGGGATGAACTATATTTACGGCTACACCTTC. The chain employs TRBV19 and TRBJ1-2; 7 bases are shared with TRBD1. The germline CDR1 and CDR2 sequences are LNHDA and SQIVND (reference sequence). The CDR3 totals 16 residues. Losses at the gene ends were 7 bases for V and 8 bases for J; bases not matched to a gene: 19.

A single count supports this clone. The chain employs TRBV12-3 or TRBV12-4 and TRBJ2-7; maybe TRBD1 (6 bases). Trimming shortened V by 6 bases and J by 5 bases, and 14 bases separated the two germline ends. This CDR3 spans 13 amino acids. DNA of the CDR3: TGTGCCAGCAGCCCCAGGGGCTTCGACGAGCAGTACTTC. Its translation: CASSPRGFDEQYF.

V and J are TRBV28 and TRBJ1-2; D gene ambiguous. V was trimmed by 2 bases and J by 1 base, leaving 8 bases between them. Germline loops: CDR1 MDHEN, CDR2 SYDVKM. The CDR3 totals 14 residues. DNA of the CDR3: TGTGCCAGCAGTTTAGAACTGCGTAACTATGGCTACACCTTC. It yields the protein CASSLELRNYGYTF.

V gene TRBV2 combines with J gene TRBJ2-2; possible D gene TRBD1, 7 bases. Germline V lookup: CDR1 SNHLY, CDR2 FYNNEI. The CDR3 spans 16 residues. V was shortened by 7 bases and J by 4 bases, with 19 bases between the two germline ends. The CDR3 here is CASTTHRQGGTGELFF. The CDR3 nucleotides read TGTGCCAGCACCACCCACCGGCAGGGGGGCACCGGGGAGCTGTTTTTT. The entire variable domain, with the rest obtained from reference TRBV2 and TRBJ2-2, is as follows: EPEVTQTPSHQVTQMGQEVILRCVPISNHLYFYWYRQILGQKVEFLVSFYNNEISEKSEIFDDQFSVERPDGSNFTLKIRSTKLEDSAMYFCASTTHRQGGTGELFFGEGSRLTVL.

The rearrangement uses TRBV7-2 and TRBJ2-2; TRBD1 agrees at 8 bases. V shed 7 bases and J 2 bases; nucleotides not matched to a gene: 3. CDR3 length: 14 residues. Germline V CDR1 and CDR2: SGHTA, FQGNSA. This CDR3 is CASTGGVNTGELFF. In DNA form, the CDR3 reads TGTGCCAGCACAGGGGGCGTAAACACCGGGGAGCTGTTTTTT.

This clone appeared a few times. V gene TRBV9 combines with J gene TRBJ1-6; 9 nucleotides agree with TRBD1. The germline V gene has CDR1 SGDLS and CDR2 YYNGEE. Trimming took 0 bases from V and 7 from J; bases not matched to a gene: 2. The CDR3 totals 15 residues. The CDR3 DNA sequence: TGTGCCAGCAGCGTAGCGGGACAGGGCAATTCACCCCTCCACTTT. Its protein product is CASSVAGQGNSPLHF. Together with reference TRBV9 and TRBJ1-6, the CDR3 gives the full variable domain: DSGVTQTPKHLITATGQRVTLRCSPRSGDLSVYWYQQSLDQGLQFLIQYYNGEERAKGNILERFSAQQFPDLHSELNLSSLELGDSALYFCASSVAGQGNSPLHFGNGTRLTVT.